A selection of T cell receptor beta chains follows, all from one sample in a study of OX40 agonist ivuxolimab in advanced cancers. The protocol was immunoSEQ multiplex PCR, while the TCRdb copy is restricted to in-frame clones and leaves out a portion. Among more than 10,000 clones, roughly 84% were seen once, and the ten largest hold under 50%. Specimen: CD4+ or CD8+ T cells sorted from blood, collected in a trial of the OX40 agonist ivuxolimab. These receptors all stem from an adult with an advanced solid tumor such as melanoma, head and neck, liver or kidney cancer. CDR3s include the opening cysteine and the closing phenylalanine or tryptophan. A D gene is named only where the DNA matches it firmly. Size values are once, few and many counts, or a class for expanded clones, and some rows have none.

TRBJ1-4	-	-	TRBV7-9	CASSGEPGTDEKLFF	TGTGCCAGCAGCGGTGAACCGGGGACGGATGAAAAACTGTTTTTT
TRBJ2-1	TRBD2	-	TRBV30	CAWSGLAGGNEQFF	TGTGCCTGGAGTGGGTTAGCGGGGGGCAATGAGCAGTTCTTC
TRBJ2-7	-	once	TRBV5-5	CASSLGVNEQYF	TGTGCCAGCAGCTTAGGTGTCAACGAGCAGTACTTC
TRBJ2-3	-	-	TRBV19	CASSTGLLRRTQYF	TGTGCCAGTAGTACGGGACTTCTCCGGAGAACGCAGTATTTT
TRBJ2-7	-	-	TRBV27	CASSLGLEYEQYF	TGTGCCAGCAGTTTAGGACTCGAGTACGAGCAGTACTTC
TRBJ2-7	-	-	TRBV2	CASSGDLQGNPYEQYF	TGTGCCAGCAGTGGCGACCTACAGGGTAACCCCTACGAGCAGTACTTC
TRBJ1-4	-	-	TRBV7-6	CASSLAQTIVDNEKLFF	TGTGCCAGCAGCTTAGCCCAGACTATTGTCGACAATGAAAAACTGTTTTTT
TRBJ1-2	TRBD1	once	TRBV27	CASSSYPQGEGYGYTF	TGTGCCAGCAGCTCGTACCCCCAGGGGGAAGGCTATGGCTACACCTTC
TRBJ2-1	-	-	TRBV7-3	CASSFGAYNEQFF	TGTGCCAGCAGCTTCGGGGCTTACAATGAGCAGTTCTTC
TRBJ1-1	-	-	TRBV10-2	CASSWDLNTEAFF	TGCGCCAGCAGCTGGGATCTCAACACTGAAGCTTTCTTT
TRBJ1-2	-	-	TRBV27	CASTSNGGGNYGYTF	TGTGCCAGCACCTCAAATGGGGGGGGGAACTATGGCTACACCTTC
TRBJ1-2	-	-	TRBV7-9	CASSLASGARTRRYTF	TGTGCCAGCAGCTTAGCTAGTGGGGCAAGGACTCGTCGCTACACCTTC
TRBJ2-5	-	once	TRBV7-3	CASSLDVGQQETQYF	TGTGCCAGCAGCTTAGACGTCGGACAGCAAGAGACCCAGTACTTC
TRBJ2-7	TRBD2	-	TRBV2	CASSGTSGDSYEQYF	TGTGCCAGCAGTGGCACTAGCGGGGATTCCTACGAGCAGTACTTC
TRBJ2-5	-	-	TRBV11-1	CASSLADGFLETQYF	TGTGCCAGCAGCTTAGCGGACGGTTTCCTCGAGACCCAGTACTTC
TRBJ1-5	TRBD1	-	TRBV2	CASRYSEGTGVVSSQPQHF	TGTGCCAGCAGATATAGTGAGGGTACAGGGGTTGTCAGTAGTCAGCCCCAGCATTTT
TRBJ2-7	-	-	TRBV28	CASSGGYEQYF	TGTGCCAGCAGTGGGGGCTACGAGCAGTACTTC
TRBJ2-7	TRBD2	-	TRBV5-6	CASSLALAGPPEYF	TGTGCCAGCAGCTTGGCCCTAGCGGGACCCCCGGAGTACTTC
TRBJ2-3	-	-	TRBV2	CASSALARDTQYF	TGTGCCAGCAGTGCCTTGGCTCGAGATACGCAGTATTTT
TRBJ2-7	-	-	TRBV19	CASSARDGSYEQYF	TGTGCCAGTAGTGCCCGGGACGGTTCCTACGAGCAGTACTTC
TRBJ2-7	-	-	TRBV5-5	CASSLEGLTYEQYF	TGTGCCAGCAGCTTGGAAGGCCTTACCTACGAGCAGTACTTC
TRBJ2-3	-	-	TRBV2	CAIQGSNTDTQYF	TGTGCCATACAAGGGTCAAACACAGATACGCAGTATTTT
TRBJ2-7	-	-	TRBV11-2	CASSSASEAGPEQYF	TGTGCCAGCAGCTCAGCGTCAGAGGCGGGCCCCGAGCAGTACTTC
TRBJ2-1	-	-	TRBV14	CASSPQVEYNEQFF	TGTGCCAGCAGTCCACAGGTGGAGTACAATGAGCAGTTCTTC
TRBJ1-1	-	few	TRBV7-3	CASSLSGRNTEAFF	TGTGCCAGCAGCTTATCAGGCCGGAACACTGAAGCTTTCTTT
TRBJ1-2	-	-	TRBV5-5	CASSGGNHYGYTF	TGTGCCAGCAGTGGCGGGAATCACTATGGCTACACCTTC
TRBJ2-6	-	-	TRBV4-3	CASSQGGLSGANVLTF	TGCGCCAGCAGCCAAGGCGGACTCTCTGGGGCCAACGTCCTGACTTTC
TRBJ2-3	-	once	TRBV10-3	CAISESIHTQYF	TGTGCCATCAGTGAGTCGATTCATACGCAGTATTTT
TRBJ1-1	-	few	TRBV5-1	CASSFSGAEAFF	TGCGCCAGCAGCTTTTCAGGGGCTGAAGCTTTCTTT
TRBJ2-2	TRBD1	-	TRBV19	CATKRDSTGELFF	TGTGCCACCAAACGGGACAGCACCGGGGAGCTGTTTTTT
TRBJ2-1	TRBD2	-	TRBV10-3	CAISGPGLAGEKQFF	TGTGCCATCAGTGGACCGGGACTAGCGGGAGAAAAGCAGTTCTTC
TRBJ2-1	-	few	TRBV19	CASSMNRVNEQFF	TGTGCCAGTAGTATGAACAGGGTGAATGAGCAGTTCTTC
TRBJ2-2	TRBD1	-	TRBV30	CAWSHMPGQAVAGELFF	TGTGCCTGGAGTCACATGCCGGGACAGGCGGTTGCTGGGGAGCTGTTTTTT
TRBJ1-2	TRBD1	-	TRBV5-8	CASSLGTGLFDYGYTF	TGTGCCAGCAGCTTGGGGACAGGTCTTTTCGACTATGGCTACACCTTC
TRBJ1-5	-	-	TRBV27	CASSLMGNSNQPQHF	TGTGCCAGCAGTTTAATGGGGAATAGCAATCAGCCCCAGCATTTT
TRBJ2-2	TRBD1	-	TRBV10-1	CASSEMVAGQAGTGELFF	TGCGCCAGCAGTGAGATGGTCGCGGGACAGGCCGGAACCGGGGAGCTGTTTTTT
TRBJ2-1	TRBD1	-	TRBV29-1	CSVDGQESYNEQFF	TGCAGCGTTGATGGACAGGAGTCCTACAATGAGCAGTTCTTC
TRBJ2-7	-	-	TRBV9	CASSVAGLSYEQYF	TGTGCCAGCAGCGTAGCCGGACTCTCCTACGAGCAGTACTTC
TRBJ1-5	-	-	TRBV5-6	CASSLLVGGDQPQHF	TGTGCCAGCAGCCTACTTGTGGGTGGGGATCAGCCCCAGCATTTT
TRBJ2-3	TRBD2	-	TRBV4-3	CASSQARLASGADTQYF	TGCGCCAGCAGCCAAGCCAGACTAGCGTCTGGGGCAGATACGCAGTATTTT
TRBJ2-1	-	-	TRBV18	CASSPSTSSYNEQFF	TGTGCCAGCTCACCTAGCACCAGCTCCTACAATGAGCAGTTCTTC
TRBJ2-3	TRBD2	-	TRBV2	CASSEWEGIADTQYF	TGTGCCAGCAGTGAATGGGAGGGGATCGCAGATACGCAGTATTTT
TRBJ1-3	TRBD1	-	TRBV18	CASSPGQSVSGNTIYF	TGTGCCAGCTCACCGGGACAGAGTGTCTCTGGAAACACCATATATTTT
TRBJ1-2	-	-	TRBV7-2	CASSSWTALGYTF	TGTGCCAGCAGCTCATGGACAGCCCTTGGCTACACCTTC
TRBJ1-2	-	once	TRBV5-6	CASSFSSLHGYTF	TGTGCCAGCAGCTTTTCCAGCCTCCATGGCTACACCTTC
TRBJ1-1	TRBD1	-	TRBV6-5	CASSSYRGGVNTEAFF	TGTGCCAGCAGTTCATACAGGGGCGGGGTGAACACTGAAGCTTTCTTT
TRBJ2-7	-	-	TRBV5-1	CASSLDVRGSENREYF	TGCGCCAGCAGCCTGGATGTACGAGGGTCCGAAAATAGGGAGTACTTC